A selection of T cell receptor beta chains follows, all from one sample in a study of graft-versus-host responses after intestinal transplantation. Data came from immunoSEQ multiplex PCR; TCRdb stores just in-frame clones and leaves some out. The sample has tens of thousands of clones, about 90% seen once. These receptors' antigens are unknown. Specimen: unstimulated CD8+ T cells sorted from spleen or lymph node cells, collected before intestinal transplant. Every receptor here comes from a human donor who received an intestinal transplant. Each CDR3 is given with its conserved first and last residue. D genes are given only for firm matches. Clone sizes are given selectively: once, few, many, or a class where the clone is expanded.

d_gene: TRBD2
v_gene: TRBV13
j_gene: TRBJ2-1
abundance: NA
CDR3aa: CASSLIRGGYNEQFF
CDR3nt: TGTGCCAGCAGCCTAATCCGCGGGGGTTACAATGAGCAGTTCTTC

d_gene: NA
v_gene: TRBV5-1
j_gene: TRBJ1-4
abundance: few
CDR3aa: CASSLELQATNEKLFF
CDR3nt: TGCGCCAGCAGCTTGGAACTTCAAGCAACTAATGAAAAACTGTTTTTT

d_gene: TRBD2
v_gene: TRBV10-2
j_gene: TRBJ2-1
abundance: NA
CDR3aa: CASSESTSGVNEQFF
CDR3nt: TGCGCCAGCAGTGAGTCTACTAGCGGGGTAAATGAGCAGTTCTTC

d_gene: NA
v_gene: TRBV4-2
j_gene: TRBJ2-7
abundance: NA
CDR3aa: CASDSGVEQYF
CDR3nt: TGTGCCAGCGACTCAGGGGTCGAGCAGTACTTC

d_gene: NA
v_gene: TRBV9
j_gene: TRBJ1-2
abundance: NA
CDR3aa: CASSVDGGGSYGYTF
CDR3nt: TGTGCCAGCAGCGTAGATGGGGGAGGGTCCTATGGCTACACCTTC

d_gene: TRBD2
v_gene: TRBV6-5
j_gene: TRBJ2-1
abundance: NA
CDR3aa: CASSPLSGAYNEQFF
CDR3nt: TGTGCCAGCAGCCCCCTTAGCGGGGCCTACAATGAGCAGTTCTTC

d_gene: NA
v_gene: TRBV13
j_gene: TRBJ1-1
abundance: once
CDR3aa: CASSPAPGEHTEAFF
CDR3nt: TGTGCCAGCAGCCCCGCCCCTGGGGAGCACACTGAAGCTTTCTTT

d_gene: NA
v_gene: TRBV4-1
j_gene: TRBJ1-6
abundance: NA
CDR3aa: CASSPHGGGESPLHF
CDR3nt: TGCGCCAGCAGCCCTCACGGGGGGGGTGAGTCACCCCTCCACTTT

d_gene: NA
v_gene: TRBV6-1
j_gene: TRBJ1-2
abundance: NA
CDR3aa: CASSEAGVYGYTF
CDR3nt: TGTGCCAGCAGTGAAGCCGGGGTCTATGGCTACACCTTC

d_gene: TRBD1
v_gene: TRBV13
j_gene: TRBJ1-4
abundance: NA
CDR3aa: CASSAGTGLGRLFF
CDR3nt: TGTGCCAGCAGCGCCGGGACAGGGCTAGGGAGACTGTTTTTT

d_gene: NA
v_gene: TRBV2
j_gene: TRBJ2-7
abundance: NA
CDR3aa: CASSVVTLSYEQYF
CDR3nt: TGTGCCAGCAGTGTAGTCACCCTCTCCTACGAGCAGTACTTC

d_gene: TRBD2
v_gene: TRBV19
j_gene: TRBJ2-1
abundance: NA
CDR3aa: CASSGTSGGYEQFF
CDR3nt: TGTGCCAGTAGTGGGACTAGCGGGGGGTATGAGCAGTTCTTC

d_gene: NA
v_gene: TRBV9
j_gene: TRBJ2-7
abundance: NA
CDR3aa: CASSQFGGEQYF
CDR3nt: TGTGCCAGCAGTCAGTTCGGGGGCGAGCAGTACTTC

d_gene: NA
v_gene: TRBV11-2
j_gene: TRBJ1-6
abundance: once
CDR3aa: CASSSEYNSPLHF
CDR3nt: TGTGCCAGCAGCTCCGAGTATAATTCACCCCTCCACTTT

d_gene: TRBD1
v_gene: TRBV5-1
j_gene: TRBJ1-5
abundance: NA
CDR3aa: CASSSTRDRGDGTHSNQPQHF
CDR3nt: TGCGCCAGCAGCTCTACCCGGGACAGGGGAGATGGCACCCACAGCAATCAGCCCCAGCATTTT

d_gene: NA
v_gene: TRBV5-4
j_gene: TRBJ1-1
abundance: NA
CDR3aa: CASSLSGFRGGEAFF
CDR3nt: TGTGCCAGCAGCTTGTCAGGTTTTCGTGGAGGTGAAGCTTTCTTT

d_gene: TRBD2
v_gene: TRBV11-2
j_gene: TRBJ2-1
abundance: once
CDR3aa: CASSTSGGRWSEQFF
CDR3nt: TGTGCCAGCAGTACTAGCGGGGGGCGGTGGAGTGAGCAGTTCTTC

d_gene: NA
v_gene: TRBV9
j_gene: TRBJ1-2
abundance: NA
CDR3aa: CASSGRSGADYGYTF
CDR3nt: TGTGCCAGCAGCGGCAGATCAGGGGCTGACTATGGCTACACCTTC

d_gene: TRBD1
v_gene: TRBV7-9
j_gene: TRBJ1-1
abundance: NA
CDR3aa: CASSPGQGNTEAFF
CDR3nt: TGTGCCAGCAGCCCTGGACAGGGGAACACTGAAGCTTTCTTT

d_gene: TRBD1
v_gene: TRBV6-1
j_gene: TRBJ2-7
abundance: NA
CDR3aa: CASKGRGLSYEQYF
CDR3nt: TGTGCCAGCAAGGGCAGGGGGCTCTCCTACGAGCAGTACTTC

d_gene: NA
v_gene: TRBV13
j_gene: TRBJ2-2
abundance: NA
CDR3aa: CASAPGVNTGELFF
CDR3nt: TGTGCCAGCGCCCCAGGGGTGAACACCGGGGAGCTGTTTTTT

d_gene: TRBD2
v_gene: TRBV7-2
j_gene: TRBJ2-7
abundance: NA
CDR3aa: CASSLIAGSSNEQYF
CDR3nt: TGTGCCAGCAGCTTAATAGCGGGATCCTCCAACGAGCAGTACTTC

d_gene: TRBD1
v_gene: TRBV5-1
j_gene: TRBJ1-2
abundance: NA
CDR3aa: CASSSGATGGGGYTF
CDR3nt: TGCGCCAGCAGCTCGGGAGCAACAGGGGGTGGTGGCTACACCTTC

d_gene: TRBD2
v_gene: TRBV9
j_gene: TRBJ2-1
abundance: NA
CDR3aa: CASSVGGLAGNEQFF
CDR3nt: TGTGCCAGCAGCGTAGGTGGACTAGCGGGCAATGAGCAGTTCTTC

d_gene: TRBD2
v_gene: TRBV19
j_gene: TRBJ2-3
abundance: few
CDR3aa: CASKGSGTSPDTQYF
CDR3nt: TGTGCCAGTAAAGGTTCCGGGACTAGCCCAGATACGCAGTATTTT

d_gene: TRBD1
v_gene: TRBV6-1
j_gene: TRBJ2-2
abundance: once
CDR3aa: CATRQGAGELFF
CDR3nt: TGTGCCACCAGACAGGGGGCCGGGGAGCTGTTTTTT

d_gene: NA
v_gene: TRBV7-8
j_gene: TRBJ2-1
abundance: NA
CDR3aa: CASSSGFPSNEQFF
CDR3nt: TGTGCCAGCAGCTCGGGTTTTCCCTCCAATGAGCAGTTCTTC

d_gene: NA
v_gene: TRBV4-1
j_gene: TRBJ2-7
abundance: NA
CDR3aa: CASSHQGNEQYF
CDR3nt: TGCGCCAGCAGCCACCAGGGGAACGAGCAGTACTTC

d_gene: TRBD1
v_gene: TRBV9
j_gene: TRBJ1-4
abundance: NA
CDR3aa: CASSVQGQGNLFF
CDR3nt: TGTGCCAGCAGCGTTCAGGGACAGGGTAACCTGTTTTTT

d_gene: TRBD1
v_gene: TRBV7-8
j_gene: TRBJ1-1
abundance: once
CDR3aa: CASSTPPTGARKEIEAFF
CDR3nt: TGTGCCAGCAGCACCCCGCCGACAGGGGCCAGAAAAGAAATTGAAGCTTTCTTT

d_gene: NA
v_gene: TRBV6-1
j_gene: TRBJ1-5
abundance: NA
CDR3aa: CASSRAGASNQPQHF
CDR3nt: TGTGCCAGCAGTCGAGCAGGGGCGAGTAATCAGCCCCAGCATTTT

d_gene: NA
v_gene: TRBV21-1
j_gene: TRBJ1-1
abundance: NA
CDR3aa: CASSNGTGERNTEAFF
CDR3nt: TGTGCCAGCAGCAATGGGACAGGGGAAAGAAACACTGAAGCTTTCTTT

d_gene: NA
v_gene: TRBV29-1
j_gene: TRBJ2-7
abundance: once
CDR3aa: CSVDPGWGHEQYF
CDR3nt: TGCAGCGTTGACCCGGGCTGGGGACACGAGCAGTACTTC

d_gene: TRBD1
v_gene: TRBV5-1
j_gene: TRBJ2-1
abundance: NA
CDR3aa: CASSVQGQGARGTYNEQFF
CDR3nt: TGCGCCAGCAGCGTTCAGGGACAGGGGGCGCGTGGGACCTACAATGAGCAGTTCTTC

d_gene: NA
v_gene: TRBV6-5
j_gene: TRBJ2-2
abundance: few
CDR3aa: CASRGTGELFF
CDR3nt: TGTGCCAGCCGGGGGACCGGGGAGCTGTTTTTT

d_gene: TRBD2
v_gene: TRBV19
j_gene: TRBJ2-5
abundance: NA
CDR3aa: CASSSSGGLQETQYF
CDR3nt: TGTGCCAGTAGTAGTAGCGGGGGGCTCCAAGAGACCCAGTACTTC

d_gene: NA
v_gene: TRBV6-5
j_gene: TRBJ1-5
abundance: NA
CDR3aa: CASSGTASNQPQHF
CDR3nt: TGTGCCAGCAGTGGGACTGCCAGCAATCAGCCCCAGCATTTT

d_gene: NA
v_gene: TRBV29-1
j_gene: TRBJ2-3
abundance: NA
CDR3aa: CSVEDLYTQYF
CDR3nt: TGCAGCGTTGAAGATCTGTATACGCAGTATTTT

d_gene: NA
v_gene: TRBV9
j_gene: TRBJ1-3
abundance: once
CDR3aa: CASSGHDSSGNTIYF
CDR3nt: TGTGCCAGCAGCGGGCATGACAGCTCTGGAAACACCATATATTTT

d_gene: TRBD2
v_gene: TRBV7-7
j_gene: TRBJ2-2
abundance: NA
CDR3aa: CASSTRLAGGDTGELFF
CDR3nt: TGTGCTAGCAGCACTCGACTAGCGGGGGGTGACACCGGGGAGCTGTTTTTT

d_gene: TRBD1
v_gene: TRBV25-1
j_gene: TRBJ1-2
abundance: NA
CDR3aa: CASSHRGAYGYTF
CDR3nt: TGTGCCAGCAGTCACAGGGGGGCCTATGGCTACACCTTC

d_gene: TRBD2
v_gene: TRBV2
j_gene: TRBJ2-4
abundance: NA
CDR3aa: CASRRGSGGWAKNIQYF
CDR3nt: TGTGCCAGCAGGCGGGGTAGCGGGGGGTGGGCCAAAAACATTCAGTACTTC

d_gene: NA
v_gene: TRBV5-1
j_gene: TRBJ2-1
abundance: once
CDR3aa: CASSPEEDYTNEQFF
CDR3nt: TGCGCCAGCAGCCCAGAGGAGGACTACACCAATGAGCAGTTCTTC

d_gene: NA
v_gene: TRBV14
j_gene: TRBJ2-7
abundance: once
CDR3aa: CASSQDLVNYEQYF
CDR3nt: TGTGCCAGCAGCCAAGATCTTGTAAACTACGAGCAGTACTTC

d_gene: NA
v_gene: TRBV6-6
j_gene: TRBJ1-1
abundance: few
CDR3aa: CASSYSANSGAFF
CDR3nt: TGTGCCAGCAGTTACTCGGCCAACTCGGGGGCTTTCTTT

d_gene: TRBD1
v_gene: TRBV6-5
j_gene: TRBJ1-1
abundance: NA
CDR3aa: CASSSPMSGGTEAFF
CDR3nt: TGTGCCAGCAGCTCCCCCATGTCAGGGGGCACTGAAGCTTTCTTT

d_gene: NA
v_gene: TRBV6-4
j_gene: TRBJ2-2
abundance: NA
CDR3aa: CASSDGTNTGELFF
CDR3nt: TGTGCCAGCAGTGACGGGACAAACACCGGGGAGCTGTTTTTT

d_gene: TRBD1
v_gene: TRBV7-3
j_gene: TRBJ1-1
abundance: NA
CDR3aa: CASSPTGDLGTEAFF
CDR3nt: TGTGCCAGCAGCCCGACAGGGGATCTTGGCACTGAAGCTTTCTTT

d_gene: TRBD2
v_gene: TRBV9
j_gene: TRBJ2-5
abundance: NA
CDR3aa: CASSVRGGTQYF
CDR3nt: TGTGCCAGCAGCGTCCGGGGGGGGACCCAGTACTTC